This T cell receptor beta chain was found in a study of T cells in Graves' hyperthyroidism and ophthalmopathy. The investigators amplified TCR beta CDR3 regions from RNA transcripts. Initially, a first-round RT-PCR of the TCR CDR3 employed the HTBI primer set. MiXCR, run by TCRdb on the multiplex PCR reads, gives a single entry per CDR3 protein. The data hold some 400,000 distinct CDR3 sequences, with 14% observed a single time. The CDR3 extends over 16 amino acids. V lost 1 base, J lost 2 bases, and 15 bases lay in between. Germline V lookup: CDR1 SGHAT, CDR2 FQNNGV. This clonotype appeared many times.

This sequence joins TRBV11-2 and TRBJ2-7; D tentatively reads TRBD1 or TRBD2 (5 bases each). The sequence was collected from a woman aged 60-75 years with Graves' hyperthyroidism. The sample was blood. The CDR3 region is CASSLARSGPTYEQYF. The CDR3 nucleotides read TGTGCCAGCAGCTTAGCCAGGTCGGGGCCGACCTACGAGCAGTACTTC.